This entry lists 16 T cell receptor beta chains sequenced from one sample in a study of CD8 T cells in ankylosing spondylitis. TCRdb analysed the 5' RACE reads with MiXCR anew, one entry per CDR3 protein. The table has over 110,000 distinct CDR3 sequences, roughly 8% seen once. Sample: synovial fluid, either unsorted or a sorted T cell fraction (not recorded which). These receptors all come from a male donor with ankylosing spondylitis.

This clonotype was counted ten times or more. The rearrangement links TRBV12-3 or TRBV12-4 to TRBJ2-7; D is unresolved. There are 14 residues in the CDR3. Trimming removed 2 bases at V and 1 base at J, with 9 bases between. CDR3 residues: CASSLKRESYEQYF. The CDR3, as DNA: TGTGCCAGCAGTTTAAAACGAGAGTCCTACGAGCAGTACTTC.

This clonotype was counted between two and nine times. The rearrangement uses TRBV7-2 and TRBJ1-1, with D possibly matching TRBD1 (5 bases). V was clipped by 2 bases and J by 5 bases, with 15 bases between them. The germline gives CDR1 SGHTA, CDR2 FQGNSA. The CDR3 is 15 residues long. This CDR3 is CASSLQWGGVTEAFF. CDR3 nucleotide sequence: TGTGCCAGCAGCTTACAATGGGGGGGTGTGACTGAAGCTTTCTTT.

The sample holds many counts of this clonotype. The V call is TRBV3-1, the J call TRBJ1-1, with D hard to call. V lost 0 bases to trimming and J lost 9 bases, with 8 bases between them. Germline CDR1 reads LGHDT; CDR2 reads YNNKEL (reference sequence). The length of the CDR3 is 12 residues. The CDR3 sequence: CASSQEGGKAFF. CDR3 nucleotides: TGTGCCAGCAGCCAAGAGGGAGGGAAAGCTTTCTTT.

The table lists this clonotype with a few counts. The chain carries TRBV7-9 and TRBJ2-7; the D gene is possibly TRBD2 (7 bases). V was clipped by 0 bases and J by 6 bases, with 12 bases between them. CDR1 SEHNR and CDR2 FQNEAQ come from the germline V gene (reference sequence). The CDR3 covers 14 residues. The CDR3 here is CASSLAGGGGEQYF. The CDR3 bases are TGTGCCAGCAGCTTAGCTGGGGGGGGCGGCGAGCAGTACTTC.

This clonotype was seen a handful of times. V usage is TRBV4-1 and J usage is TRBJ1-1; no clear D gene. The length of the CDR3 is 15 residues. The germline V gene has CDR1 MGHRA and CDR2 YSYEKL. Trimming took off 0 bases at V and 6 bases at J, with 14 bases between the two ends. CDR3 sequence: CASSQDPGSGAEAFF. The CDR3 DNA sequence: TGCGCCAGCAGCCAAGACCCAGGCAGCGGCGCTGAAGCTTTCTTT.

Written as DNA, the CDR3 is TGTGCCAGCAGTTTGAAGGGACTCTATGGCTACACCTTC. This translates into CASSLKGLYGYTF. The rearrangement links TRBV28 to TRBJ1-2; TRBD1 might be the D (5 bases). Germline V gene data show CDR1 as MDHEN and CDR2 as SYDVKM. The V end was cut by 3 bases, the J end by 4 bases, with 9 bases between. The CDR3 loop spans 13 amino acids.

The CDR3 reads CASSGEGAHENTEAFF. The CDR3 nucleotides are TGTGCCAGCAGCGGGGAGGGGGCACATGAGAACACTGAAGCTTTCTTT. The chain links TRBV6-7 to TRBJ1-1; 7 bases agree with TRBD1. TRBV6-7 is an ORF; its function is uncertain. CDR3 length: 16 residues. V gave up 6 bases and J gave up 1 base; unmatched junction bases: 11.

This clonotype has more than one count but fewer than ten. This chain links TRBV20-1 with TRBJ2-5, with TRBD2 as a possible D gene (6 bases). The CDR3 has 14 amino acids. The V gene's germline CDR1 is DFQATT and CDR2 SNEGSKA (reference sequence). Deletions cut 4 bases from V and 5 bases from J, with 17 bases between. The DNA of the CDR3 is TGCAGTGCTAATCGACTAGGAGGGATGGAGACCCAGTACTTC. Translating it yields CSANRLGGMETQYF.

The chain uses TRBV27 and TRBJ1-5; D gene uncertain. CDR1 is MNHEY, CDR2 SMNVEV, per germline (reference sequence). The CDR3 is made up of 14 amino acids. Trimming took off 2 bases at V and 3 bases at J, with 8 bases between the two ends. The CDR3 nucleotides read TGTGCCAGCAGTTTAGTGGGGATCAATCAGCCCCAGCATTTT. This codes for CASSLVGINQPQHF.

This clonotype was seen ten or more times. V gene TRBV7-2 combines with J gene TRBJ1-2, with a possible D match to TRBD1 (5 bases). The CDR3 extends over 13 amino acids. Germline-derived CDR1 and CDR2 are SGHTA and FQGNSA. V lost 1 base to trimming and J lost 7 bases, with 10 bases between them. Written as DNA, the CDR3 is TGTGCCAGCAGCTTAGGCTGGGACGGTGGCTACACCTTC. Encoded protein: CASSLGWDGGYTF. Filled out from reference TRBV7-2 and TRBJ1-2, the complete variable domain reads GAGVSQSPSNKVTEKGKDVELRCDPISGHTALYWYRQSLGQGLEFLIYFQGNSAPDKSGLPSDRFSAERTGGSVSTLTIQRTQQEDSAVYLCASSLGWDGGYTFGSGTRLTVV.

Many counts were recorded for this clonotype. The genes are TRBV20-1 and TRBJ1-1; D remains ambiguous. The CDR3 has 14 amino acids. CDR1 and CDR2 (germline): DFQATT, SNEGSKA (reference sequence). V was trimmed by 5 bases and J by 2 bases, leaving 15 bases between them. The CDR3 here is CSAGKASYNTEAFF. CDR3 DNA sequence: TGCAGTGCTGGGAAAGCCTCCTACAACACTGAAGCTTTCTTT.

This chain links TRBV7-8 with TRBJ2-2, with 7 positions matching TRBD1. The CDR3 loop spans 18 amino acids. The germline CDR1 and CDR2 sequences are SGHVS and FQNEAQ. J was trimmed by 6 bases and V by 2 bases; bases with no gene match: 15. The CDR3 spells CASSLMPSTGWAAGELFF. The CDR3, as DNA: TGTGCCAGCAGCTTAATGCCTTCGACAGGGTGGGCGGCCGGGGAGCTGTTTTTT.

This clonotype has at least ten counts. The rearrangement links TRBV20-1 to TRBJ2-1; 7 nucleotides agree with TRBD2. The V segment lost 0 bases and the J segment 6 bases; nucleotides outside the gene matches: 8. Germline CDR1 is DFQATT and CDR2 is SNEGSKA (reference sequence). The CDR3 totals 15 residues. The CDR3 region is CSARDLLAVPNEQFF. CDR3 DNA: TGCAGTGCTAGAGATCTGCTAGCGGTCCCCAATGAGCAGTTCTTC.

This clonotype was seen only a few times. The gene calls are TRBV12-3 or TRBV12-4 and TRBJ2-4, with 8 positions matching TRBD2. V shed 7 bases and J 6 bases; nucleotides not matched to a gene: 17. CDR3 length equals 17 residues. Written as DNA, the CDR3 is TGTGCCAGCACCTACTCTAGCGGGCGAGGGTACGGAAACATTCAGTACTTC. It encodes CASTYSSGRGYGNIQYF.

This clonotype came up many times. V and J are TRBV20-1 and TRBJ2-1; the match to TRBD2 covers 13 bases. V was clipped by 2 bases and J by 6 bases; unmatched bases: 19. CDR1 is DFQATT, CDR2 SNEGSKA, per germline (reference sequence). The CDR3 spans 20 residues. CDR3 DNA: TGCAGTGCTAGACCGCAACCGGGACTAGCGGGGTCATGGATACCCAATGAGCAGTTCTTC. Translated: CSARPQPGLAGSWIPNEQFF.

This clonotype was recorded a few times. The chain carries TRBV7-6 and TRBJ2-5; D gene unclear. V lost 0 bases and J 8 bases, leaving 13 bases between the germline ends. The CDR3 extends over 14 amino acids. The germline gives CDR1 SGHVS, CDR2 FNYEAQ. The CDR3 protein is CASSLAGPGVTQYF. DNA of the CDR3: TGTGCCAGCAGCTTAGCGGGCCCTGGCGTAACCCAGTACTTC.